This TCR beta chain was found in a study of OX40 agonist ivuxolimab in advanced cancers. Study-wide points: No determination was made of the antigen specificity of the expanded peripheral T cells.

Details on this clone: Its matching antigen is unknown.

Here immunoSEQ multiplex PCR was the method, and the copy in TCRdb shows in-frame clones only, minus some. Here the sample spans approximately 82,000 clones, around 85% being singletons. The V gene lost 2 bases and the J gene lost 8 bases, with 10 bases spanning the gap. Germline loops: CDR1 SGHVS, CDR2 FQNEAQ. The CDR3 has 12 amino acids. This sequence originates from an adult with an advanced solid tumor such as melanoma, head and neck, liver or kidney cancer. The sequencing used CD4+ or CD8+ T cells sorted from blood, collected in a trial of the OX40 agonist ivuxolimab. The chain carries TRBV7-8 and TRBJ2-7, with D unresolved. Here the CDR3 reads CASSLLGSKQYF. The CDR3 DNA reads TGTGCCAGCAGCTTATTGGGTAGTAAGCAGTACTTC.